Below, one TCR beta chain is given with its context. As yet, its antigen is unknown. The data originate from a study of cytomegalovirus exposure and HLA in healthy donors. General study results and limits: Among donors in an Asian-associated ancestry cluster, a later analysis reportedly found fewer N-insertions than the roughly 680-donor mean.

The donors gave bone marrow, and they were healthy. The V gene lost 2 bases and the J gene lost 5 bases, with 19 bases spanning the gap. The CDR3 has 17 amino acids. Germline V gene sequence: CDR1 ENHRY, CDR2 SYGVKD. 13 Jbeta primers and 60 Vbeta primers were used for the PCR. Profiling relied on immunoSEQ multiplex PCR, and the TCRdb table lists in-frame clones only, not all of them. The sample has approximately 85,000 clones, about 80% seen once. The sequence was obtained from a man in his forties or fifties in good health and CMV-seropositive. The chain carries TRBV10-3 and TRBJ2-1; maybe TRBD2 (5 bases). The material sequenced was PBMCs. The CDR3 here is CAISEGEGGPWNNEQFF. CDR3 DNA sequence: TGTGCCATCAGTGAGGGTGAGGGTGGGCCATGGAACAATGAGCAGTTCTTC.